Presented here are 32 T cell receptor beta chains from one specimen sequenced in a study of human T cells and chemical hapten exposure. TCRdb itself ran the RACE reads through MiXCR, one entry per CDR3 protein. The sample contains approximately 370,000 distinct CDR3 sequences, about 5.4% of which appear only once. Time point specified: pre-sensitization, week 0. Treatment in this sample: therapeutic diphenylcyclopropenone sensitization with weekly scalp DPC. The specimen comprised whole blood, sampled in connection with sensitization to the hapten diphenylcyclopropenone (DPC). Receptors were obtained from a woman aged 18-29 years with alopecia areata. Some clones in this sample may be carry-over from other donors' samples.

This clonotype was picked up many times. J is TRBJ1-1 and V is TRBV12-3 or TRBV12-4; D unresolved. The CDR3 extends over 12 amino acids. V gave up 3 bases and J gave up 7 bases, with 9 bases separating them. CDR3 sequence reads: CASSFSGDEAFF. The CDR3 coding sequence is TGTGCCAGCAGTTTCTCCGGAGATGAAGCTTTCTTT.

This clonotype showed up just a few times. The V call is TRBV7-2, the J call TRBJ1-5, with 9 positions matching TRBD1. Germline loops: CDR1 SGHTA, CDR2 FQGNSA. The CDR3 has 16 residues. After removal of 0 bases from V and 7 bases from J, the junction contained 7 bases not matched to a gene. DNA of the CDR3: TGTGCCAGCAGCTTAGCCGGGACAGGGTCGGGGCAGCCCCAGCATTTT. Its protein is CASSLAGTGSGQPQHF.

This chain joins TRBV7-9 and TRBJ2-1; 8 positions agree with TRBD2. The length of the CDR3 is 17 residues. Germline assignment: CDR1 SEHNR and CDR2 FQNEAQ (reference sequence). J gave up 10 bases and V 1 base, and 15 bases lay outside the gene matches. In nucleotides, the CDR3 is TGTGCCAGCAGCTTAGGTGCCCGCGGGGGGCCCTCTAGGGAGCAGTTCTTC. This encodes CASSLGARGGPSREQFF.

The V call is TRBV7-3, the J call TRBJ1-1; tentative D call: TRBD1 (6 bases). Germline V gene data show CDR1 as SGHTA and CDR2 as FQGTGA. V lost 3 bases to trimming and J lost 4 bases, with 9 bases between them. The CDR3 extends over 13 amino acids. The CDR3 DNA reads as TGTGCCAGCAGCTTGATGACAGGCACTGAAGCTTTCTTT. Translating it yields CASSLMTGTEAFF.

Here the CDR3 DNA reads TGTGCCAGCAGTTTATCAGGACAGGGGGTTGCAACTAATGAAAAACTGTTTTTT. Protein product: CASSLSGQGVATNEKLFF. The V call is TRBV12-3 or TRBV12-4, the J call TRBJ1-4; 10 bases match TRBD1. The junction had 6 bases not matched to a gene; V was cut back by 2 bases and J by 0 bases. The CDR3 consists of 18 residues.

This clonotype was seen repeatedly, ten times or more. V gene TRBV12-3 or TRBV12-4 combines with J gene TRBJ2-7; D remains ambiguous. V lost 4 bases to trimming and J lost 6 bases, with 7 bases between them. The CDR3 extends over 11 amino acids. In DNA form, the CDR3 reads TGTGCCAGCAGTTCCGGAGTCGAGCAGTACTTC. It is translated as CASSSGVEQYF.

CDR3 residues: CATSDLRLVWDYEQYF. CDR3 sequence (DNA): TGTGCCACCAGTGATTTGCGACTAGTTTGGGACTACGAGCAGTACTTC. The chain carries TRBV24-1 and TRBJ2-7; tentative D call: TRBD2 (6 bases). CDR3 size: 16 residues. CDR1 and CDR2 (germline): KGHDR, SFDVKD. The V gene lost 0 bases and the J gene lost 3 bases, with 14 bases spanning the gap.

The CDR3 DNA sequence: TGTGCCAGCAGTTACTCGAGAAGCTGGACAGGGGGCGAAAATTCACCCCTCCACTTT. The encoded protein is CASSYSRSWTGGENSPLHF. This chain connects TRBV6-5 to TRBJ1-6; 11 bases are shared with TRBD1. V dropped 0 bases and J dropped 7; count of bases not matched to a gene: 11. The germline V gene encodes CDR1 MNHEY and CDR2 SVGAGI. This CDR3 contains 19 residues.

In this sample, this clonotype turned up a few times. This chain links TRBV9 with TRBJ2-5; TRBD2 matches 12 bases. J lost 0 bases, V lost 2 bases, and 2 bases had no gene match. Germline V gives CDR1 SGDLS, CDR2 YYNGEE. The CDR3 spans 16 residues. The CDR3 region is CASSVASGGDQETQYF. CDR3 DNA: TGTGCCAGCAGCGTCGCTAGCGGGGGGGACCAAGAGACCCAGTACTTC.

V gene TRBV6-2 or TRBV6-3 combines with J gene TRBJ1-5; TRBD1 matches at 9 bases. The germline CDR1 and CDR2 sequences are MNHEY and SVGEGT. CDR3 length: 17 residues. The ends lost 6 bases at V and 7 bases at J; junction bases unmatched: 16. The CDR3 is CASSYPGQGSFGQPQHF. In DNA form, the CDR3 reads TGTGCCAGCAGCTATCCGGGACAGGGATCGTTCGGGCAGCCCCAGCATTTT.

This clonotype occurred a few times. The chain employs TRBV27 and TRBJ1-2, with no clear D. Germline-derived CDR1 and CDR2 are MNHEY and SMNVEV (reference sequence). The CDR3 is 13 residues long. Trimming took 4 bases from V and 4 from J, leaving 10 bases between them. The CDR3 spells CASSSNPFYGYTF. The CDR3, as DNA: TGTGCCAGCAGTTCCAACCCCTTCTATGGCTACACCTTC.

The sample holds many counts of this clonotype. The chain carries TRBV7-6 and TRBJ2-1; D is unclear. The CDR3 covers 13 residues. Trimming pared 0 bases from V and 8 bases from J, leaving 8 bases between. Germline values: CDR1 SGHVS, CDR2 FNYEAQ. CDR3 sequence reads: CASSLALRDEQFF. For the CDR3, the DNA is TGTGCCAGCAGCTTAGCGCTTCGGGATGAGCAGTTCTTC. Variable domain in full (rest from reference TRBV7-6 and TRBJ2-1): GAGVSQSPRYKVTKRGQDVALRCDPISGHVSLYWYRQALGQGPEFLTYFNYEAQQDKSGLPNDRFSAERPEGSISTLTIQRTEQRDSAMYRCASSLALRDEQFFGPGTRLTVL.

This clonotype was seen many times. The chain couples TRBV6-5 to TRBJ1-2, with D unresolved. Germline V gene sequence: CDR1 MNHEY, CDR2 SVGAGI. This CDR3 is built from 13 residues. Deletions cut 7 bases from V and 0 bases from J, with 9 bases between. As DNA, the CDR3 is TGTGCCAGCAAAACTCGGCCTAACTATGGCTACACCTTC. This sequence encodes CASKTRPNYGYTF.

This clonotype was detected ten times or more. CDR3 sequence: CAGHRTAQETQYF. CDR3 nucleotides: TGTGCCGGGCACAGGACTGCCCAAGAGACCCAGTACTTC. The J gene is TRBJ2-5, the V gene TRBV6-2 or TRBV6-3; the D call may be TRBD1 or TRBD2 (5 bases each). V lost 11 bases and J 1 base, leaving 14 bases between the germline ends. The CDR3 has 13 residues. CDR1 is MNHEY, CDR2 SVGEGT, per germline.

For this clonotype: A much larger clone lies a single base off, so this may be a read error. The CDR3 region has the DNA TGCTGTGCTGGCGGCGCCCAGCCCCAGCATTTT. It translates to CCAGGAQPQHF. The V call is TRBV20-1, the J call TRBJ1-5; no definite D call. This CDR3 is built from 11 residues. Germline V gives CDR1 DFQATT, CDR2 SNEGSKA (reference sequence).

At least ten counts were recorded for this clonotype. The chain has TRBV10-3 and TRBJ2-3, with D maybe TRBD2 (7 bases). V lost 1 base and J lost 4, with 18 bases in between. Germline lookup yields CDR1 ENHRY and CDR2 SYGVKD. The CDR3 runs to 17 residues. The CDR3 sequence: CAISELTSGGAADTQYF. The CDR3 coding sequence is TGTGCCATCAGTGAGTTGACTAGTGGGGGGGCCGCAGATACGCAGTATTTT.

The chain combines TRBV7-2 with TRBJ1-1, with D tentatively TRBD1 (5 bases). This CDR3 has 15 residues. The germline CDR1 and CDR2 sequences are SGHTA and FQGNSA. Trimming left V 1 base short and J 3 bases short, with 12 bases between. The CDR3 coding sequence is TGTGCCAGCAGCTTAGGTTTTGTAGGGGACACTGAAGCTTTCTTT. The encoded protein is CASSLGFVGDTEAFF.

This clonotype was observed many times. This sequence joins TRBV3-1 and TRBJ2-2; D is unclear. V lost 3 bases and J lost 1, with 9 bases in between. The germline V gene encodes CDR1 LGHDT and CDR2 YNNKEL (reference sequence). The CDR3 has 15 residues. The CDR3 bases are TGTGCCAGCAGCCAGTTTTCTATGAACACCGGGGAGCTGTTTTTT. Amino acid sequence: CASSQFSMNTGELFF.

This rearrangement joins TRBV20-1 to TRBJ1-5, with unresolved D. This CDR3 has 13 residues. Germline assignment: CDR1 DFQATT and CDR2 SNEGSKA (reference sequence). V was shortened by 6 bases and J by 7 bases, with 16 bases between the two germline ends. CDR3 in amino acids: CSAPDPLVQPQHF. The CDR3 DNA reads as TGCAGTGCCCCTGACCCTTTGGTCCAGCCCCAGCATTTT.

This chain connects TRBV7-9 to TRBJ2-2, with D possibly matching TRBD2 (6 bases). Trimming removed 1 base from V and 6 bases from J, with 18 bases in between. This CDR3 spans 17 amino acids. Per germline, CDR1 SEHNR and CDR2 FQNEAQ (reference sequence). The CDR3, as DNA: TGTGCCAGCAGCTTAGGAATCTTCAGGGAGGAAGCCGGGGAGCTGTTTTTT. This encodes CASSLGIFREEAGELFF.

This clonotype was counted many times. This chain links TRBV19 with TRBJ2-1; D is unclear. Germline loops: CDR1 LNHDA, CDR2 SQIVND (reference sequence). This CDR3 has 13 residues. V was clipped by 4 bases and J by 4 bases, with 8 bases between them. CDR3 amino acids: CASSNRAYNEQFF. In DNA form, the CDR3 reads TGTGCCAGTAGTAATAGGGCGTACAATGAGCAGTTCTTC.

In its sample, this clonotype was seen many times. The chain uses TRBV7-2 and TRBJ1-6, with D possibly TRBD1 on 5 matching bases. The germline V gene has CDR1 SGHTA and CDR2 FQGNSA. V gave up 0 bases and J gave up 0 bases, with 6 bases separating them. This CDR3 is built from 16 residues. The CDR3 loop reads CASSLAGDSYNSPLHF. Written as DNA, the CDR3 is TGTGCCAGCAGCTTAGCAGGGGACTCCTATAATTCACCCCTCCACTTT.

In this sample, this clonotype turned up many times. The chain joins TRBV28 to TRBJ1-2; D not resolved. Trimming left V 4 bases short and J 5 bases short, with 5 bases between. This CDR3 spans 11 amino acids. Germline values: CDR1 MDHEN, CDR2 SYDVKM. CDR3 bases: TGTGCCAGCAGTTCAATTTATGGCTACACCTTC. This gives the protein CASSSIYGYTF.

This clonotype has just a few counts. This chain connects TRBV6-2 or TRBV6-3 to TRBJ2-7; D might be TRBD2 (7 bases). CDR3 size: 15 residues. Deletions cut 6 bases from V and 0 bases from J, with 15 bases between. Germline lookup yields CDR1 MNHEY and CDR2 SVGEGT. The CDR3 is CASSKGGADSYEQYF. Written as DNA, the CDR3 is TGTGCCAGCAGCAAGGGGGGGGCGGACTCCTACGAGCAGTACTTC.

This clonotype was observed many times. The CDR3 sequence: CSAREDRGVYEQYF. The CDR3 DNA is TGCAGTGCTAGAGAGGACAGGGGGGTTTACGAGCAGTACTTC. The chain couples TRBV20-1 to TRBJ2-7, with TRBD1 identical over 10 bases. CDR1 and CDR2 (germline): DFQATT, SNEGSKA (reference sequence). V shed 0 bases, J shed 4 bases, and the junction held 3 bases outside the gene matches. This CDR3 region has 14 residues.

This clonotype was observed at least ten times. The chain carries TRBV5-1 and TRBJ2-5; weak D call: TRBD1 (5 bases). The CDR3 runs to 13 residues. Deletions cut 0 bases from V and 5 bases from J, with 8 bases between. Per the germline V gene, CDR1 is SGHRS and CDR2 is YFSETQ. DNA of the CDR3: TGCGCCAGCAGCTTGGGCAGGGCGGAGACCCAGTACTTC. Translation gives CASSLGRAETQYF. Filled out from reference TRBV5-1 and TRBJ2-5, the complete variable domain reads KAGVTQTPRYLIKTRGQQVTLSCSPISGHRSVSWYQQTPGQGLQFLFEYFSETQRNKGNFPGRFSGRQFSNSRSEMNVSTLELGDSALYLCASSLGRAETQYFGPGTRLLVL.

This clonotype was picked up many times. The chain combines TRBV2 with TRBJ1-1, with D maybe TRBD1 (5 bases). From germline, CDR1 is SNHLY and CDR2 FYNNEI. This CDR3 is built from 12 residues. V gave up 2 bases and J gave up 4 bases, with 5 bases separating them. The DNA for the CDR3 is TGTGCCAGCAGTGAACAGGGCACTGAAGCTTTCTTT. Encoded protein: CASSEQGTEAFF.

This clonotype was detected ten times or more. The CDR3 DNA follows: TGCAGCATCATCAGTCAGATAGACTATGGCTACACCTTC. Translated, it gives CSIISQIDYGYTF. This rearrangement joins TRBV29-1 to TRBJ1-2, with no clear D. The CDR3 totals 13 residues. The germline gives CDR1 SQVTM, CDR2 ANQGSEA. V was trimmed by 8 bases and J by 3 bases, leaving 16 bases between them.

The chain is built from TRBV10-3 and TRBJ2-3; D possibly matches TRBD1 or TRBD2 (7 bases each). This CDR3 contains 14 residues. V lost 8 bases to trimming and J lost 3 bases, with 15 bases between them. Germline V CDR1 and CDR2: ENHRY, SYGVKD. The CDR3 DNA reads TGTGCCATCCAGGGGGGGAAGGGGACAGATACGCAGTATTTT. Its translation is CAIQGGKGTDTQYF.

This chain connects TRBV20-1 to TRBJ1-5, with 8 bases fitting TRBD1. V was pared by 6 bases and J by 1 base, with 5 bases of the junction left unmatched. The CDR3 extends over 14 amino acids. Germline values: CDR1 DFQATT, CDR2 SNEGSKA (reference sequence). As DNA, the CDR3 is TGCAGTGCGAGCCGGGACAGGAGCAATCAGCCCCAGCATTTT. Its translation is CSASRDRSNQPQHF.

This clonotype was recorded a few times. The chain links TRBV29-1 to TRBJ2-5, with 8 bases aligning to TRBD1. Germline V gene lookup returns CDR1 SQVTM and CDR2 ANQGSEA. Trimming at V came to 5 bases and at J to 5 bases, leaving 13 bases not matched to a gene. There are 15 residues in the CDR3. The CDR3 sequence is CSVLLWQGALETQYF. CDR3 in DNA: TGCAGCGTTTTACTCTGGCAGGGGGCTTTGGAGACCCAGTACTTC.

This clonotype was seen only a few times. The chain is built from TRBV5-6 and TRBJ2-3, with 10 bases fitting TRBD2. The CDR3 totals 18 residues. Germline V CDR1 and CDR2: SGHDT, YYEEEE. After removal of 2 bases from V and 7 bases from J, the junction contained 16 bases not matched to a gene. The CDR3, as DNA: TGTGCCAGCAGCTTATCTTGGGCTAGCGGGGGACCCCCGAATACGCAGTATTTT. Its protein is CASSLSWASGGPPNTQYF.